The 28 T cell receptor beta chains below come from one sample, sequenced in a study of OX40 agonist ivuxolimab in advanced cancers. Sequencing was performed with immunoSEQ multiplex PCR; in TCRdb, only in-frame clones are kept and a portion is missing. The sample yields 60,000 to 90,000 clones, approximately 80% seen once. Sequencing was performed on CD4+ or CD8+ T cells sorted from blood, taken in a trial of the OX40 agonist ivuxolimab. These receptors were obtained from an adult with an advanced solid tumor such as melanoma, head and neck, liver or kidney cancer.

For the CDR3, the DNA is TGTGCCAGCAGTGAATCGGAGGTTACGCAGTATTTT. It is translated as CASSESEVTQYF. The V and J genes are TRBV25-1 and TRBJ2-3; D may be TRBD2 (5 bases). Germline CDR1 MGHDK, CDR2 SYGVNS. V was clipped by 1 base and J by 8 bases, with 7 bases between them. The CDR3 is made up of 12 amino acids.

The V call is TRBV1, the J call TRBJ2-7; the table's D call, TRBD1, has no DNA check behind it. TRBV1 is a pseudogene. The CDR3 has 15 residues. The CDR3 sequence is CTSSPKVGTTYEQYV. The CDR3 DNA reads as TGCACCAGCAGCCCGAAGGTGGGCACGACCTACGAGCAGTACGTC.

V and J are TRBV5-4 and TRBJ2-7; a possible D gene is TRBD2 (5 bases). Trimming shortened V by 0 bases and J by 2 bases, and 12 bases separated the two germline ends. Germline CDR1 reads SGHNT; CDR2 reads YYREEE (reference sequence). The CDR3 consists of 15 residues. The CDR3 nucleotides read TGTGCCAGCAGCTTGGGGTTGGGAGATACCTACGAGCAGTACGTC. Translating gives CASSLGLGDTYEQYV.

The CDR3 sequence: CASSLDLLVGDTEAFF. The CDR3 nucleotides are TGTGCCAGCAGCTTAGATCTTTTGGTAGGCGACACTGAAGCTTTCTTT. This chain joins TRBV11-2 and TRBJ1-1; D is uncertain. In germline, CDR1 is SGHAT, CDR2 FQNNGV. V was shortened by 0 bases and J by 3 bases, with 14 bases between the two germline ends. There are 16 residues in the CDR3. Together with reference TRBV11-2 and TRBJ1-1, the CDR3 gives the full variable domain: EAGVAQSPRYKIIEKRQSVAFWCNPISGHATLYWYQQILGQGPKLLIQFQNNGVVDDSQLPKDRFSAERLKGVDSTLKIQPAKLEDSAVYLCASSLDLLVGDTEAFFGQGTRLTVV.

The genes are TRBV4-1 and TRBJ1-2; D gene unclear. Germline V gene lookup returns CDR1 MGHRA and CDR2 YSYEKL. Trimming pared 0 bases from V and 4 bases from J, leaving 9 bases between. The CDR3 totals 14 residues. CDR3 in amino acids: CASSQDSGRYGYTF. The CDR3 bases are TGCGCCAGCAGCCAAGATTCCGGGCGCTATGGCTACACCTTC.

The CDR3 nucleotides read TGTGCCAGCAGTTTACAGGGGGCGCCGAACATTCAGTACTTC. It yields the protein CASSLQGAPNIQYF. The chain recombines TRBV11-3 with TRBJ2-4; TRBD1 agrees at 9 bases. The CDR3 loop spans 14 amino acids. The V segment lost 6 bases and the J segment 7 bases; nucleotides outside the gene matches: 7. Germline assignment: CDR1 SGHNT and CDR2 YENEEA.

The chain employs TRBV4-2 and TRBJ2-3; D may be TRBD2 (5 bases). CDR1 is LGHNA and CDR2 is YNFKEQ in the germline V gene. The CDR3 has 13 amino acids. Trimming pared 4 bases from V and 10 bases from J, leaving 15 bases between. The CDR3 DNA reads TGTGCCAGCAGCCTATCGAGGACTCTCGCGCAGTATTTT. Its protein is CASSLSRTLAQYF.

V is TRBV4-3 and J is TRBJ2-1, with 7 positions matching TRBD2. This CDR3 spans 16 amino acids. The V and J ends lost 0 bases and 5 bases, in that order; junction bases with no gene match: 7. The germline gives CDR1 LGHNA, CDR2 YSLEER. CDR3 in DNA: TGCGCCAGCAGCCAAGAACCCCGACTAGCAAACAATGAGCAGTTCTTC. Its protein is CASSQEPRLANNEQFF.

The chain uses TRBV28 and TRBJ1-5; 9 bases align to TRBD1. The CDR3 runs 16 residues. Per the germline V gene, CDR1 is MDHEN and CDR2 is SYDVKM. After removal of 6 bases from V and 0 bases from J, the junction contained 6 bases not matched to a gene. The CDR3 DNA is TGTGCCAGCAGGACAGGGGGGGGGTATAGCAATCAGCCCCAGCATTTT. Translated, it gives CASRTGGGYSNQPQHF.

V gene TRBV18 combines with J gene TRBJ2-6; D possibly matches TRBD1 or TRBD2 (5 bases each). CDR1 and CDR2 from the germline V gene are KGHSH and LQKENI. The CDR3 runs 17 residues. Trimming shortened V by 3 bases and J by 4 bases, and 16 bases separated the two germline ends. This CDR3 reads CASSPGTARAGANVLTF. CDR3 nucleotide sequence: TGTGCCAGCTCACCGGGGACGGCCAGGGCCGGGGCCAACGTCCTGACTTTC.

The J gene is TRBJ1-1, the V gene TRBV6-1; unclear D gene. The germline V and J ends were trimmed by 3 bases and 0 bases, with 8 bases remaining between them. Germline loops: CDR1 MNHNS, CDR2 SASEGT. The length of the CDR3 is 14 residues. For the CDR3, the DNA is TGTGCCAGCAGTGATGGGTCTTTGAACACTGAAGCTTTCTTT. It codes for CASSDGSLNTEAFF.

The chain has TRBV7-2 and TRBJ2-3; D is perhaps TRBD2 (6 bases). Germline V lookup: CDR1 SGHTA, CDR2 FQGNSA. The CDR3 covers 14 residues. V lost 5 bases to trimming and J lost 0 bases, with 9 bases between them. CDR3 nucleotides: TGTGCCAGCAGCCGCGGGACTAGCACAGATACGCAGTATTTT. Its translation is CASSRGTSTDTQYF.

V is TRBV18 and J is TRBJ2-2, with TRBD1 identical over 10 bases. This CDR3 spans 16 amino acids. Trimming took 3 bases from V and 3 from J; bases not matched to a gene: 4. Germline V CDR1 and CDR2: KGHSH, LQKENI. In DNA form, the CDR3 reads TGTGCCAGCTCACCGGGACAGGGGCAGGACACCGGGGAGCTGTTTTTT. This encodes CASSPGQGQDTGELFF.

V usage is TRBV5-1 and J usage is TRBJ2-7, with a tentative D call TRBD2 (6 bases). CDR3 length equals 13 residues. Germline V gives CDR1 SGHRS, CDR2 YFSETQ. Trimming cost V 5 bases and J 2 bases, with 11 bases left between them. The CDR3 is CASRASVAYEQYF. In nucleotides, the CDR3 is TGCGCCAGCAGAGCTAGCGTAGCCTACGAGCAGTACTTC.

The chain is built from TRBV7-2 and TRBJ2-3, with D uncertain. Trimming took off 5 bases at V and 8 bases at J, with 17 bases between the two ends. Germline assignment: CDR1 SGHTA and CDR2 FQGNSA. The CDR3 sequence is 14 residues long. CDR3 coding DNA: TGTGCCAGCAGCAGATCACCCGACTTGGGTACGCAGTATTTT. It is translated as CASSRSPDLGTQYF. Based on the CDR3 plus reference TRBV7-2 and TRBJ2-3, the full variable domain is GAGVSQSPSNKVTEKGKDVELRCDPISGHTALYWYRQSLGQGLEFLIYFQGNSAPDKSGLPSDRFSAERTGGSVSTLTIQRTQQEDSAVYLCASSRSPDLGTQYFGPGTRLTVL.

The chain employs TRBV7-5 and TRBJ2-7. TRBV7-5 is annotated as a pseudogene. This CDR3 spans 15 amino acids. CDR3: CVKSLGGPYSYEQYV. CDR3 nucleotides: TGTGTCAAAAGCTTAGGTGGCCCTTACTCCTACGAGCAGTACGTC.

The V and J genes are TRBV7-9 and TRBJ1-4; weak D call: TRBD1 (6 bases). Germline-derived CDR1 and CDR2 are SEHNR and FQNEAQ (reference sequence). The CDR3 has 14 amino acids. With 7 bases removed from V and 7 bases from J, the gap between germline ends came to 16 bases. The CDR3 loop is CASTPRGGGEKLFF. DNA for the CDR3: TGTGCCAGCACCCCGAGAGGGGGTGGTGAAAAACTGTTTTTT.

The gene calls are TRBV15 and TRBJ2-2; D not certain. V lost 4 bases and J 6 bases, leaving 9 bases between the germline ends. Germline lookup yields CDR1 LNHNV and CDR2 YYDKDF (reference sequence). This CDR3 region has 13 residues. The CDR3 here is CATSIRVSGELFF. CDR3 sequence (DNA): TGTGCCACCAGCATTAGGGTTTCCGGGGAGCTGTTTTTT.

The chain uses TRBV10-3 and TRBJ2-3; the D gene is possibly TRBD1 (6 bases). Germline-derived CDR1 and CDR2 are ENHRY and SYGVKD. Trimming shortened V by 8 bases and J by 3 bases, and 15 bases separated the two germline ends. CDR3 length equals 14 residues. The CDR3 region is CAIGLQGLTDTQYF. The CDR3 DNA sequence: TGTGCCATCGGTCTACAGGGTTTGACAGATACGCAGTATTTT.

DNA for the CDR3: TGTGCCACACCTAAACAGCGGATCGGGGAGCTGTTTTTT. This encodes CATPKQRIGELFF. The chain employs TRBV6-5 and TRBJ2-2; possible D gene TRBD2, 5 bases. The germline V gene has CDR1 MNHEY and CDR2 SVGAGI. The CDR3 consists of 13 residues. Between the trimmed V and J ends, which lost 10 bases and 7 bases, there was a span of 16 bases.

This chain joins TRBV6-6 and TRBJ2-1, with TRBD1 as a possible D gene (6 bases). The CDR3 sequence is 15 residues long. Germline CDR1 reads MNHNY; CDR2 reads SVGAGI (reference sequence). V was clipped by 0 bases and J by 4 bases, with 10 bases between them. CDR3 coding DNA: TGTGCCAGCAGTTACTCGGACAGCAAATACAATGAGCAGTTCTTC. Translated, it gives CASSYSDSKYNEQFF.

The table lists this clone with a few counts. The CDR3 is CASSVQGPSTDTQYF. The CDR3 region has the DNA TGTGCCAGCAGCGTACAGGGACCGAGCACAGATACGCAGTATTTT. The rearrangement joins TRBV9 to TRBJ2-3; D could derive from TRBD1 or TRBD2 (5 bases each). Per the germline V gene, CDR1 is SGDLS and CDR2 is YYNGEE. V was trimmed by 1 base and J by 0 bases, leaving 9 bases between them. The CDR3 has 15 amino acids.

The chain uses TRBV19 and TRBJ1-2; D call uncertain. The CDR3 is 14 residues long. CDR1 is LNHDA and CDR2 is SQIVND in the germline V gene (reference sequence). Trimming removed 4 bases at V and 2 bases at J, with 11 bases between. The CDR3 bases are TGTGCCAGTAGTAGCCATGGGGAGAACTATGGCTACACCTTC. Translation: CASSSHGENYGYTF.

The chain has TRBV4-1 and TRBJ2-1; 9 bases fit TRBD2. The germline CDR1 and CDR2 sequences are MGHRA and YSYEKL. The CDR3 runs 16 residues. The V segment lost 1 base and the J segment 9 bases; nucleotides outside the gene matches: 10. The chain's CDR3 is CASSQGYLAGLGEQFF. For the CDR3, the DNA is TGCGCCAGCAGCCAAGGCTACCTAGCGGGATTAGGTGAGCAGTTCTTC.

This clone was counted only a few times. The chain has TRBV4-2 and TRBJ2-3; possibly TRBD2 for D (6 bases). V was clipped by 6 bases and J by 8 bases, with 27 bases between them. The CDR3 has 17 amino acids. The germline V gene encodes CDR1 LGHNA and CDR2 YNFKEQ. CDR3 loop: CASRGLLARGGKRTQYF. The CDR3 DNA reads TGTGCCAGCAGGGGACTTCTAGCGAGGGGTGGCAAGCGTACGCAGTATTTT.

The chain uses TRBV5-1 and TRBJ2-1, with D possibly matching TRBD1 (5 bases). Trimming cost V 0 bases and J 0 bases, with 7 bases left between them. CDR1 SGHRS and CDR2 YFSETQ come from the germline V gene. CDR3 length: 15 residues. The CDR3 DNA follows: TGCGCCAGCAGCTTGGTCAGGGTCTCCTACAATGAGCAGTTCTTC. It translates to CASSLVRVSYNEQFF.

The chain carries TRBV4-3 and TRBJ2-1; tentative D call: TRBD2 (5 bases). Germline values: CDR1 LGHNA, CDR2 YSLEER. V was trimmed by 0 bases and J by 10 bases, leaving 10 bases between them. The CDR3 sequence is 13 residues long. Here the CDR3 DNA reads TGCGCCAGCAGCCAAGAACTAGTCAGGGAGCAGTTCTTC. It codes for CASSQELVREQFF.

The DNA of the CDR3 is TGTGCCAGTAGTATGTTCTCCAGCTCCTACAATGAGCAGTTCTTC. This codes for CASSMFSSSYNEQFF. This chain uses TRBV19 with TRBJ2-1; no clear D gene. The V end was cut by 3 bases, the J end by 0 bases, with 9 bases between. The CDR3 runs to 15 residues. Looked up from germline, CDR1 is LNHDA and CDR2 is SQIVND (reference sequence). The complete variable domain, with remaining parts taken from reference TRBV19 and TRBJ2-1, reads DGGITQSPKYLFRKEGQNVTLSCEQNLNHDAMYWYRQDPGQGLRLIYYSQIVNDFQKGDIAEGYSVSREKKESFPLTVTSAQKNPTAFYLCASSMFSSSYNEQFFGPGTRLTVL.